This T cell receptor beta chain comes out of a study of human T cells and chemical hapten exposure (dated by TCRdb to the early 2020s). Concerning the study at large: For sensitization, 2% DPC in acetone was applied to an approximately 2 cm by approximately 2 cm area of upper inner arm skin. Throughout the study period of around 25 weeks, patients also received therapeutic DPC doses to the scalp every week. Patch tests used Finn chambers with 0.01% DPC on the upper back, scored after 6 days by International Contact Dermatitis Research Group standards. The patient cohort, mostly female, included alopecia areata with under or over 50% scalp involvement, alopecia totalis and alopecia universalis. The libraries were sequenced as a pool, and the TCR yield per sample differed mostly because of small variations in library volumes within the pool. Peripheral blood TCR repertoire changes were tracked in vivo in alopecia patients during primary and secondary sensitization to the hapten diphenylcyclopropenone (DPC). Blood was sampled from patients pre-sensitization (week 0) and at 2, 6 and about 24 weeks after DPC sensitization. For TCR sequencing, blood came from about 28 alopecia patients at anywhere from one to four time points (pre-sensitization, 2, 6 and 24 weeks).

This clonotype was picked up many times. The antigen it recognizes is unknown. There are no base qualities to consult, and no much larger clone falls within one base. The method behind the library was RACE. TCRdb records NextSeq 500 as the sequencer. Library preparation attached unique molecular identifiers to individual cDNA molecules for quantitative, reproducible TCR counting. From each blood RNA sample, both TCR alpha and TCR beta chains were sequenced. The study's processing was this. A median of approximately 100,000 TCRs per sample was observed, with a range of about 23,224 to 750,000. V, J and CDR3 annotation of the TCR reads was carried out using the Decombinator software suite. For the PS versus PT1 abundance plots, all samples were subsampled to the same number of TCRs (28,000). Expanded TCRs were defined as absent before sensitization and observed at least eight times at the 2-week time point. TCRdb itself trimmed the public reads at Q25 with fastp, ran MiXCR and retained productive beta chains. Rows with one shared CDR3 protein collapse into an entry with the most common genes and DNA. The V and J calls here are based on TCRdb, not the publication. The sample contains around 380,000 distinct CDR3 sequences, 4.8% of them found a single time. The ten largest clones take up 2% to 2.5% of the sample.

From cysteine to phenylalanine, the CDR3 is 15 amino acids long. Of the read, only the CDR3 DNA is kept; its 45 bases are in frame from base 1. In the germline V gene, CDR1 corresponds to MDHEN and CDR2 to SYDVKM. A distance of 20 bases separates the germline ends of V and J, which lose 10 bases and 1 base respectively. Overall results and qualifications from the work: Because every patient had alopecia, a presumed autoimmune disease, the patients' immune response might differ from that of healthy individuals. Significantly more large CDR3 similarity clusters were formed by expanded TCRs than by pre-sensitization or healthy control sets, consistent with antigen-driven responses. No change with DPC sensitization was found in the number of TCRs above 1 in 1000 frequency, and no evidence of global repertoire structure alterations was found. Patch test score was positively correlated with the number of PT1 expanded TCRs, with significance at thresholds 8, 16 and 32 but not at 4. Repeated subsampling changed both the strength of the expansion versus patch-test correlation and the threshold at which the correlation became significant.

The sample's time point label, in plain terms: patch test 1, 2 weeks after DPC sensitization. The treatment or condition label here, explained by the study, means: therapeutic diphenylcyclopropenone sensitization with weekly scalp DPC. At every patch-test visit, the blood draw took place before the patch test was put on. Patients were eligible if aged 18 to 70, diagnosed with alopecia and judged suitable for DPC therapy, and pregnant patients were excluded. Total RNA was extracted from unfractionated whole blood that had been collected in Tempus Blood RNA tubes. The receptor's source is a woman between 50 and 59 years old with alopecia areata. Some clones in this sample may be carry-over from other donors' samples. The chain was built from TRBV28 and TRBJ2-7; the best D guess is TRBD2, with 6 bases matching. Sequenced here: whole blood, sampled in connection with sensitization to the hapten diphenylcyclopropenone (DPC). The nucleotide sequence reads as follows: TGTGCCACCACCGTGGGGGGAGCCGGTTCCTACGAGCAGTACTTC. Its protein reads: CATTVGGAGSYEQYF.